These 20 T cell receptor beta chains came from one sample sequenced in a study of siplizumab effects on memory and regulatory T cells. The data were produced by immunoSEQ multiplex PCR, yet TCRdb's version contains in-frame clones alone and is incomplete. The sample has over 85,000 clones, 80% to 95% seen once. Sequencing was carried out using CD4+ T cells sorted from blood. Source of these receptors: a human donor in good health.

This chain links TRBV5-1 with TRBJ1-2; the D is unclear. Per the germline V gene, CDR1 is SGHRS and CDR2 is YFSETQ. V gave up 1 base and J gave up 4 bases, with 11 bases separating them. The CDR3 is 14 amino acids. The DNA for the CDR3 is TGCGCCAGCAGCTTGTACACGGGATCCTATGGCTACACCTTC. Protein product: CASSLYTGSYGYTF.

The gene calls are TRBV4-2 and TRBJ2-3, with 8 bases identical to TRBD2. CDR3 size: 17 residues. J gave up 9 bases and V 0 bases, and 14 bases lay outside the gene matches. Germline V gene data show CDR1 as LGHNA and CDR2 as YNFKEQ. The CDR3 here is CASSQDNYSGSLATQYF. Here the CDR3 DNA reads TGTGCCAGCAGCCAAGATAACTACAGCGGGAGCTTAGCAACGCAGTATTTT.

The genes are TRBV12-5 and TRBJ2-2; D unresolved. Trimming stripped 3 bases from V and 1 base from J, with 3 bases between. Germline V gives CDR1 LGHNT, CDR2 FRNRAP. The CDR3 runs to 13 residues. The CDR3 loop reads CASGFRNTGELFF. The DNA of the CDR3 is TGTGCTAGTGGTTTCAGGAACACCGGGGAGCTGTTTTTT.

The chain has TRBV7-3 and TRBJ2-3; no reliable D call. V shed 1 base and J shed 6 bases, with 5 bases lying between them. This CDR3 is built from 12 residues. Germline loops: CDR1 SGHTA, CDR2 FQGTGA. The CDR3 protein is CASSLNRDTQYF. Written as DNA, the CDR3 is TGTGCCAGCAGCTTAAATAGGGATACGCAGTATTTT.

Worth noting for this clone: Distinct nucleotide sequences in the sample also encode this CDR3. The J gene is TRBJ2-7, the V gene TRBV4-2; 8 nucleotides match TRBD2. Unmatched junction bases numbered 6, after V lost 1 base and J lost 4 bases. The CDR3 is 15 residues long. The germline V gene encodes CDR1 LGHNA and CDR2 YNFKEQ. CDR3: CASSQVGTSGYEQYF. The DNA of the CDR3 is TGTGCCAGCAGCCAAGTGGGGACTAGTGGATACGAGCAGTACTTC.

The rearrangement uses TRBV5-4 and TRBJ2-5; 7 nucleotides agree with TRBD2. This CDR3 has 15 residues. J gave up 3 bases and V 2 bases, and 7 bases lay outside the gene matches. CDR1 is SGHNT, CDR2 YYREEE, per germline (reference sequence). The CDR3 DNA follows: TGTGCCAGCAGCTTTGGGGGGGAAATTAAAGAGACCCAGTACTTC. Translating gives CASSFGGEIKETQYF.

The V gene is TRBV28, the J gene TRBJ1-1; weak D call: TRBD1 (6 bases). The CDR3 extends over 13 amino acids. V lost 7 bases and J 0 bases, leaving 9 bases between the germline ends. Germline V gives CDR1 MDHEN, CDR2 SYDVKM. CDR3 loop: CASMGHMNTEAFF. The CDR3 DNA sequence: TGTGCCAGCATGGGACACATGAACACTGAAGCTTTCTTT.

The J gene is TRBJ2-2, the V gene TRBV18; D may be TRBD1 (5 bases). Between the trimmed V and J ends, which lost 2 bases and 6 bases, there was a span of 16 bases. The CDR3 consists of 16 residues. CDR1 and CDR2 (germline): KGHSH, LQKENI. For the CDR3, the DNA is TGTGCCAGCTCACCAAACCGGCCAGGGTACGCCGGGGAGCTGTTTTTT. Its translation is CASSPNRPGYAGELFF. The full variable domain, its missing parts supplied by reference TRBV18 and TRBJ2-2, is NAGVMQNPRHLVRRRGQEARLRCSPMKGHSHVYWYRQLPEEGLKFMVYLQKENIIDESGMPKERFSAEFPKEGPSILRIQQVVRGDSAAYFCASSPNRPGYAGELFFGEGSRLTVL.

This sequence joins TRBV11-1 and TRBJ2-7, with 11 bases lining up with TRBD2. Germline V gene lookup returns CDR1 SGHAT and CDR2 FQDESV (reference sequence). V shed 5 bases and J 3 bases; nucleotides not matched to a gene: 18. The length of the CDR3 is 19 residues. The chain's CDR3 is CASSLRAGTSGPLLYEQYF. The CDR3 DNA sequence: TGTGCCAGCAGCCTACGAGCCGGGACTAGCGGCCCTCTGCTCTACGAGCAGTACTTC.

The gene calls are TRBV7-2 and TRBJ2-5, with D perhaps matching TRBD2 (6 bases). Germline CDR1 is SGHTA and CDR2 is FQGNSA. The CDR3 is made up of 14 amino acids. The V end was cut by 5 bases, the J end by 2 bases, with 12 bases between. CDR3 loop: CASSPWRAQETQYF. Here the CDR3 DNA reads TGTGCCAGCAGCCCCTGGAGGGCTCAAGAGACCCAGTACTTC.

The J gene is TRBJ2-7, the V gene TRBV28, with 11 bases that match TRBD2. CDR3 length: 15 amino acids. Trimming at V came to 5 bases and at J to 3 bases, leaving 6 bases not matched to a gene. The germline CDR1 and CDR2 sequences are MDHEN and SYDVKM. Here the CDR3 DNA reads TGTGCCAGCAGTAATCGACTAGCGGGGCACTACGAGCAGTACTTC. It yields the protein CASSNRLAGHYEQYF. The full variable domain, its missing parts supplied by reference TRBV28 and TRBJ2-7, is DVKVTQSSRYLVKRTGEKVFLECVQDMDHENMFWYRQDPGLGLRLIYFSYDVKMKEKGDIPEGYSVSREKKERFSLILESASTNQTSMYLCASSNRLAGHYEQYFGPGTRLTVT.

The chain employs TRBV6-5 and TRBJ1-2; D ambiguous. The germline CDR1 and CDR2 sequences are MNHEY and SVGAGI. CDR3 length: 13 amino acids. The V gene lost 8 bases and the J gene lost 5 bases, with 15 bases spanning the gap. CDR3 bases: TGTGCCAGCTCAGGTGGACGGAAGTATGGCTACACCTTC. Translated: CASSGGRKYGYTF.

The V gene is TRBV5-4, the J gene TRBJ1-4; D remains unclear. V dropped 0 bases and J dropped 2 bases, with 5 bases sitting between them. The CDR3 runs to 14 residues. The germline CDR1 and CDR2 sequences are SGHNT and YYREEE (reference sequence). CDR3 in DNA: TGTGCCAGCAGCTTGGGGAGTACTAATGAAAAACTGTTTTTT. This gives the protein CASSLGSTNEKLFF.

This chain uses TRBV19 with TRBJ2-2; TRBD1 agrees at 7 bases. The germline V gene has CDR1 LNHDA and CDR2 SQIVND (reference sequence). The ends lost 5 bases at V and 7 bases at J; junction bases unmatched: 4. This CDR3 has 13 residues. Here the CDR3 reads CASSSDRYGELFF. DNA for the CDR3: TGTGCCAGTAGTTCGGACAGGTACGGGGAGCTGTTTTTT.

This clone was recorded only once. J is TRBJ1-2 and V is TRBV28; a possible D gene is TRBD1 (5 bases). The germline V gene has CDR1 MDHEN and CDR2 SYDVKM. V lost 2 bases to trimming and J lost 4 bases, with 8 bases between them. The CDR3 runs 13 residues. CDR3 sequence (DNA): TGTGCCAGCAGTTTAGGAGGGGCCTATGGCTACACCTTC. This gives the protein CASSLGGAYGYTF.

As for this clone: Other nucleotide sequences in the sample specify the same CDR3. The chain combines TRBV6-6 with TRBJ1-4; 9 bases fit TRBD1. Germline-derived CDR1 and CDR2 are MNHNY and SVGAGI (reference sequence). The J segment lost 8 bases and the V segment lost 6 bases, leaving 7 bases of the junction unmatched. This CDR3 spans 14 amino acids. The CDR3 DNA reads TGTGCCAGCAGCTCCGGGACAGGGCGGGAAAAACTGTTTTTT. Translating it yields CASSSGTGREKLFF.

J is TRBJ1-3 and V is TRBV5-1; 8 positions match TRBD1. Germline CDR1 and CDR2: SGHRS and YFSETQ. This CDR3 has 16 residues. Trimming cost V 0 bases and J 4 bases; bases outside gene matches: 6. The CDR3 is CASSLGDRGHGNTIYF. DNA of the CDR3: TGCGCCAGCAGCTTGGGCGACAGGGGTCACGGAAACACCATATATTTT.

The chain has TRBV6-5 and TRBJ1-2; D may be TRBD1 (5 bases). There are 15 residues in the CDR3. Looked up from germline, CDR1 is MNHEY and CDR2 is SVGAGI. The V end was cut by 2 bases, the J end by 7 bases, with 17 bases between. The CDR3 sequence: CASSYTRGPGSGYTF. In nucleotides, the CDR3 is TGTGCCAGCAGTTACACCCGGGGCCCGGGGAGTGGCTACACCTTC.

This CDR3 is CASSGTGAYNEQFF. CDR3 bases: TGTGCCAGTTCCGGGACAGGGGCCTACAATGAGCAGTTCTTC. This chain links TRBV28 with TRBJ2-1, with TRBD1 identical over 10 bases. CDR1 and CDR2 (germline): MDHEN, SYDVKM. CDR3 length: 14 residues. V shed 9 bases and J 2 bases; nucleotides not matched to a gene: 4.

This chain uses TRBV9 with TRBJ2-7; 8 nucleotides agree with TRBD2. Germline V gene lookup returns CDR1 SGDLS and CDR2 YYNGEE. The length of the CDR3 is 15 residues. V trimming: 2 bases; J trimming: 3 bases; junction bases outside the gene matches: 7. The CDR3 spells CASSVSGGRGYEQYF. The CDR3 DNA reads TGTGCCAGCAGCGTGAGCGGGGGCCGCGGCTACGAGCAGTACTTC. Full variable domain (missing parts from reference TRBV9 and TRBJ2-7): DSGVTQTPKHLITATGQRVTLRCSPRSGDLSVYWYQQSLDQGLQFLIQYYNGEERAKGNILERFSAQQFPDLHSELNLSSLELGDSALYFCASSVSGGRGYEQYFGPGTRLTVT.